The 22 T cell receptor beta chains below were found in one sample sequenced in a study of Ad26.COV2.S vaccination and SARS-CoV-2 variants. Treatment described: roughly 19 received Ad26.COV2.S at low or high dose, single or two shots; several received placebo; per-sample allocation not given. Day 63 after the first injection of vaccine or placebo was the sampling time. Method: immunoSEQ multiplex PCR; TCRdb's copy keeps in-frame clones and lacks some. The data show hundreds of thousands of clones, approximately 86% seen once. Sequencing was performed on peripheral blood, taken in a trial of Ad26.COV2.S vaccine versus placebo. The source is a person aged 18-65 years who received the Ad26.COV2.S COVID-19 vaccine or a placebo.

This chain joins TRBV7-2 and TRBJ1-2, with 7 bases aligning to TRBD1. This CDR3 has 17 amino acids. V lost 5 bases and J lost 8; bases outside the gene matches: 20. Germline V gene sequence: CDR1 SGHTA, CDR2 FQGNSA. The CDR3 reads CASSPDGPGQTSWGYTF. The CDR3 DNA reads TGTGCCAGCAGCCCCGACGGACCGGGACAGACCTCTTGGGGCTACACCTTC. The full variable domain, with the rest looked up from reference TRBV7-2 and TRBJ1-2, is GAGVSQSPSNKVTEKGKDVELRCDPISGHTALYWYRQSLGQGLEFLIYFQGNSAPDKSGLPSDRFSAERTGGSVSTLTIQRTQQEDSAVYLCASSPDGPGQTSWGYTFGSGTRLTVV.

The chain joins TRBV6-2 or TRBV6-3 to TRBJ2-7, with a weak D call TRBD1 (6 bases). With 2 bases removed from V and 4 bases from J, the gap between germline ends came to 21 bases. CDR1 is MNHEY, CDR2 SVGEGT, per germline. This CDR3 has 17 amino acids. CDR3 residues: CASSYPPVGAIEYEQYF. CDR3 in DNA: TGTGCCAGCAGTTACCCCCCTGTGGGGGCCATCGAATACGAGCAGTACTTC.

The chain has TRBV5-1 and TRBJ1-1; D is ambiguous. Trimming cost V 3 bases and J 1 base, with 10 bases left between them. The CDR3 covers 14 residues. Germline V gene sequence: CDR1 SGHRS, CDR2 YFSETQ. The CDR3 protein is CASSSDGSNTEAFF. CDR3 in DNA: TGCGCCAGCAGCTCGGACGGGTCGAACACTGAAGCTTTCTTT. The full variable domain, rest sourced from reference TRBV5-1 and TRBJ1-1, is KAGVTQTPRYLIKTRGQQVTLSCSPISGHRSVSWYQQTPGQGLQFLFEYFSETQRNKGNFPGRFSGRQFSNSRSEMNVSTLELGDSALYLCASSSDGSNTEAFFGQGTRLTVV.

This chain links TRBV18 with TRBJ1-4; D not certain. CDR3 length equals 16 residues. The V end was cut by 2 bases, the J end by 0 bases, with 10 bases between. Per germline, CDR1 KGHSH and CDR2 LQKENI. The CDR3 here is CASSPEISPTNEKLFF. The CDR3 bases are TGTGCCAGCTCACCAGAAATCAGCCCAACTAATGAAAAACTGTTTTTT.

In DNA, the CDR3 is TGTGCCAGCAGCCCCACAGGGACTGAAAATTCACCCCTCCACTTT. Translating it yields CASSPTGTENSPLHF. This chain joins TRBV3-1 (or the pseudogene TRBV3-2) and TRBJ1-6; D may be TRBD1 (6 bases). CDR1 and CDR2 from the germline V gene are LGHDT and YNNKEL (reference sequence). The CDR3 extends over 15 amino acids. Trimming removed 4 bases at V and 7 bases at J, with 14 bases between.

Concerning this clone: This sample also contains other DNA sequences that code for the same CDR3. V gene TRBV6-5 combines with J gene TRBJ2-1; a weak D match, TRBD1 (6 bases). The CDR3 is 10 residues long. Germline values: CDR1 MNHEY, CDR2 SVGAGI. Trimming took 11 bases from V and 6 from J, leaving 8 bases between them. The CDR3 bases are TGTGCCTCACAGGGCAATGAGCAGTTCTTC. Translation: CASQGNEQFF.

The rearrangement links TRBV7-2 to TRBJ1-3; D is unresolved. Trimming took off 0 bases at V and 0 bases at J, with 9 bases between the two ends. The CDR3 totals 16 residues. The germline V gene encodes CDR1 SGHTA and CDR2 FQGNSA. CDR3 sequence reads: CASSLARLTSGNTIYF. CDR3 in DNA: TGTGCCAGCAGCTTAGCCAGGCTCACCTCTGGAAACACCATATATTTT.

This sequence joins TRBV28 and TRBJ1-1; weak D call: TRBD1 (5 bases). Trimming took 8 bases from V and 6 from J, leaving 25 bases between them. CDR3 length equals 16 residues. Germline lookup yields CDR1 MDHEN and CDR2 SYDVKM. The CDR3 sequence is CASGTPGRGDLPEAFF. CDR3 nucleotides: TGTGCCAGCGGAACACCGGGACGAGGGGACTTACCTGAAGCTTTCTTT.

This chain joins TRBV19 and TRBJ2-7; 10 bases are shared with TRBD1. The germline CDR1 and CDR2 sequences are LNHDA and SQIVND (reference sequence). V was pared by 3 bases and J by 3 bases, with 5 bases of the junction left unmatched. The CDR3 runs to 15 residues. For the CDR3, the DNA is TGTGCCAGTAGTATCGGACAGGGGGGCCTCTACGAGCAGTACTTC. It codes for CASSIGQGGLYEQYF.

The chain combines TRBV7-2 with TRBJ2-3, with 7 bases identical to TRBD2. Germline CDR1 and CDR2: SGHTA and FQGNSA. The CDR3 spans 15 residues. The trim removed 3 bases at V and 4 bases at J, leaving 7 bases unmatched. CDR3 amino acids: CASSLGGGEADTQYF. In nucleotides, the CDR3 is TGTGCCAGCAGCTTGGGGGGAGGGGAAGCAGATACGCAGTATTTT.

This clone was recorded a few times. Other nucleotide sequences in the sample specify the same CDR3. V usage is TRBV5-1 and J usage is TRBJ2-7; D remains unclear. In germline, CDR1 is SGHRS, CDR2 YFSETQ. V was cut by 0 bases and J by 0 bases, with 7 bases left in between. This CDR3 is 14 amino acids long. CDR3 nucleotides: TGCGCCAGCAGCTTGGAGGGAAGCTCCTACGAGCAGTACTTC. This gives the protein CASSLEGSSYEQYF. Filled out from reference TRBV5-1 and TRBJ2-7, the complete variable domain reads KAGVTQTPRYLIKTRGQQVTLSCSPISGHRSVSWYQQTPGQGLQFLFEYFSETQRNKGNFPGRFSGRQFSNSRSEMNVSTLELGDSALYLCASSLEGSSYEQYFGPGTRLTVT.

The chain employs TRBV6-5 and TRBJ1-2; D is possibly TRBD1 (6 bases). V was trimmed by 0 bases and J by 5 bases, leaving 13 bases between them. The CDR3 totals 15 residues. CDR1 and CDR2 (germline): MNHEY, SVGAGI. CDR3 DNA: TGTGCCAGCAGTTACTCGATTGGCAGGGGTTATGGCTACACCTTC. This translates into CASSYSIGRGYGYTF.

The V and J genes are TRBV19 and TRBJ1-5; the D is unclear. The CDR3 runs 13 residues. The V end lost 3 bases, the J end lost 7 bases, and 10 bases lay between the germline ends. Germline V gives CDR1 LNHDA, CDR2 SQIVND (reference sequence). The CDR3 loop is CASSIREGQPQHF. The CDR3 nucleotides are TGTGCCAGTAGTATCCGCGAAGGGCAGCCCCAGCATTTT.

This clone was counted a single time. This chain links TRBV30 with TRBJ1-2; 7 bases agree with TRBD1. Germline V gene sequence: CDR1 GTSNPN, CDR2 SVGIG (reference sequence). J gave up 7 bases and V 1 base, and 6 bases lay outside the gene matches. CDR3 length: 13 amino acids. The CDR3 protein is CAWSARQGLGYTF. The CDR3 DNA reads as TGTGCCTGGAGTGCTAGACAGGGTCTTGGCTACACCTTC.

CDR3: CASTDDSQETQYF. The DNA for the CDR3 is TGTGCCAGCACCGATGACAGTCAAGAGACCCAGTACTTC. V usage is TRBV6-5 and J usage is TRBJ2-5, with a weak D call TRBD1 (5 bases). Per the germline V gene, CDR1 is MNHEY and CDR2 is SVGAGI. The CDR3 consists of 13 residues. Trimming took 7 bases from V and 2 from J, leaving 11 bases between them.

This clone was detected once. The chain carries TRBV7-9 and TRBJ2-6; unclear D gene. The CDR3 is 16 residues long. V dropped 0 bases and J dropped 0 bases, with 6 bases sitting between them. Germline V gene data show CDR1 as SEHNR and CDR2 as FQNEAQ (reference sequence). CDR3 in amino acids: CASSLAGISGANVLTF. The CDR3 nucleotides are TGTGCCAGCAGCTTAGCGGGGATCTCTGGGGCCAACGTCCTGACTTTC.

This chain links TRBV7-6 with TRBJ1-4; possibly TRBD1 for D (6 bases). Germline V gives CDR1 SGHVS, CDR2 FNYEAQ. V shed 5 bases and J shed 5 bases, with 18 bases lying between them. This CDR3 region has 16 residues. CDR3 residues: CASSDGGRGLNEKLFF. The CDR3 DNA reads as TGTGCCAGCAGCGACGGGGGGAGGGGGTTGAATGAAAAACTGTTTTTT.

The V and J genes are TRBV5-4 and TRBJ2-7; 9 nucleotides match TRBD2. The V segment lost 0 bases and the J segment 3 bases; nucleotides outside the gene matches: 7. CDR3 length: 16 residues. In germline, CDR1 is SGHNT, CDR2 YYREEE (reference sequence). This chain's CDR3 is CASSLDTGTSNYEQYF. CDR3 DNA sequence: TGTGCCAGCAGCTTGGACACCGGGACTAGCAACTACGAGCAGTACTTC.

The gene calls are TRBV7-2 and TRBJ2-1; D might be TRBD1 (6 bases). The CDR3 has 14 amino acids. Germline V CDR1 and CDR2: SGHTA, FQGNSA. V lost 5 bases and J lost 4, with 12 bases in between. CDR3 protein: CASSKPQGYNEQFF. As DNA, the CDR3 is TGTGCCAGCAGCAAGCCACAGGGTTACAATGAGCAGTTCTTC.

This chain connects TRBV28 to TRBJ2-1; 8 nucleotides line up with TRBD2. Trimming took 5 bases from V and 0 from J; bases not matched to a gene: 3. This CDR3 has 15 amino acids. Looked up from germline, CDR1 is MDHEN and CDR2 is SYDVKM. DNA for the CDR3: TGTGCCAGCAGTACCGGGACTAGCTCCTACAATGAGCAGTTCTTC. Its translation is CASSTGTSSYNEQFF.

This rearrangement joins TRBV27 to TRBJ2-2, with D hard to call. This CDR3 comprises 12 residues. The V end was cut by 3 bases, the J end by 5 bases, with 4 bases between. From germline, CDR1 is MNHEY and CDR2 SMNVEV (reference sequence). Here the CDR3 reads CASSFGTGELFF. DNA for the CDR3: TGTGCCAGCAGTTTTGGGACCGGGGAGCTGTTTTTT.

This clone was recorded only once. This rearrangement joins TRBV20-1 to TRBJ1-2; D remains ambiguous. In germline, CDR1 is DFQATT, CDR2 SNEGSKA (reference sequence). The V and J ends lost 6 bases and 1 base respectively, with 6 bases between them. The CDR3 has 11 amino acids. Here the CDR3 reads CSAQINYGYTF. The CDR3 bases are TGCAGTGCCCAGATTAACTATGGCTACACCTTC.